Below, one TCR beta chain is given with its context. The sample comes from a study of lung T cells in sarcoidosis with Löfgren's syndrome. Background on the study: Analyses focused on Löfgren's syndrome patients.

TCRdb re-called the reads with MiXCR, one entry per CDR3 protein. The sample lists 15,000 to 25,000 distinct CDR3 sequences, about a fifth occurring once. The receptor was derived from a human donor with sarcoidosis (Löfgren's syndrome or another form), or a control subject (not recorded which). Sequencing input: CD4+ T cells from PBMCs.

The CDR3 DNA is TGTGCCTGGAGTAAGGGATTAAGTGAGCAGTACTTC. Amino acid sequence: CAWSKGLSEQYF. This chain joins TRBV30 and TRBJ2-7; D gene unclear. CDR1 and CDR2 from the germline V gene are GTSNPN and SVGIG (reference sequence). This CDR3 is 12 amino acids long. V was trimmed by 2 bases and J by 7 bases, leaving 12 bases between them.